The TCR beta chain described here comes from a study of human thymus T cells (dated by TCRdb to between 2020 and 2021). At the level of the whole study: The study characterized TCR alpha and beta repertoires from seven to nine infant thymus samples and a few related peripheral blood samples. The infant donors were roughly 7 to 250 days old, and the cohort included six or seven males and a couple of females. Broader findings and caveats from the paper: Biased V and J gene segment usage appeared to be present in both thymic and peripheral blood repertoires. Thymus samples yielded on average roughly 800,000 unique TCRB clonotypes, compared with 80,000 to 95,000 from blood samples. The related research found that thymic TCR repertoires overlapped highly between unrelated individuals.

The immunoSEQ multiplex PCR assay was used to amplify the TCRB and TCRAD loci from a standardized amount of quality-controlled genomic DNA. The V(D)J region was spanned by amplicons of a length sufficient to cover the CDR3 and to identify V and J genes. The amplicons were sequenced on an Illumina platform via the commercial immunoSEQ service. Concerning the study's data processing: Corrections for primer bias and sequencing errors followed previously described methods, while TCRAD and TCRB definitions were based on the IMGT database. immunoSEQ Analyzer 3.0 and VDJTools were used for repertoire analysis, which covered basic statistics, V/J segment usage, diversity estimates, rarefaction and pairwise overlap. Chao1, ChaoE, Efron-Thisted, Shannon and inverse Simpson indices were used to estimate diversity, which was also estimated on datasets down-sampled to the smallest sample. Repertoire overlap was determined by strict matching of CDR3 nucleotide sequence, V gene and J gene, and Jaccard-based multidimensional scaling clustering was applied. Held by TCRdb, this immuneACCESS table contains in-frame sequences only and omits some clones. Under half of the omission traces to an unresolved V gene where checked; the cause of the rest is unknown. From that table come the V and J calls and clone size; the DNA was used to work out D and trimming. Across this sample there are some 80,000 clones, with nearly 98% seen only once. The leading ten clones occupy 0.031% of the sample.

To note about this clone: The target of this receptor is not known. The input lacks base qualities; no much larger clone sits a single base away.

V is clipped by 0 bases and J by 1 base, and the sequence between their germline boundaries is 15 bases long. Spanning cysteine to phenylalanine, the CDR3 consists of 17 amino acids. The read is trimmed to its CDR3 DNA, 51 bases read in frame from base 1. The germline V gene provides CDR1 LGHNT and CDR2 FRNRAP. The thymus tissue came from surgical resects taken out during corrective cardiac surgery. The donors were immunologically healthy infants in Finland who had open corrective cardiac surgery for congenital heart defects. Thymocytes were freed from the tissue by mechanical means and kept at -70 degrees C as pellets of roughly 8.5-31 million cells. A QIAsymphony instrument was used to extract genomic DNA from frozen cell pellets.

The sample comprised thymus tissue. This clonotype was sampled from a boy younger than two with a congenital heart defect but otherwise immunologically healthy. The V gene is TRBV12-5 and the J gene is TRBJ1-1, with the D gene uncertain. The base sequence is TGTGCTAGTGGTTTGGTTTCCCTCAGAGGGCAGAACACTGAAGCTTTCTTT. This encodes CASGLVSLRGQNTEAFF.